This T cell receptor beta chain was recovered during a study of blood T cell repertoires in COVID-19. Study details: COVID-19 samples from acute and convalescent phases originated in the United States, Italy and Spain. Nucleic acid was either cDNA or gDNA, and it came from T cells, B-cell-depleted T cells, or PBMCs.

Germline V gives CDR1 SGHAT, CDR2 FQNNGV. V was clipped by 1 base and J by 0 bases, with 13 bases between them. CDR3 length: 18 residues. In this sample, this clone turned up once. Authors' methods: Reference gene primers were amplified, and this amplification served to estimate nucleated cell counts. The repertoire was sequenced with immunoSEQ multiplex PCR; TCRdb's copy has only in-frame clones and lacks some. The V and J calls and the clone size are those of that table, but D and trimming were determined from the DNA. The sample records over 90,000 clones, roughly 87% being singletons. The sequenced sample was peripheral blood. The chain joins TRBV11-2 to TRBJ2-6; no firm D call. This sequence originates from a human donor in a cohort sampled during active COVID-19. CDR3 nucleotides: TGTGCCAGCAGCTTAGTTTCGGCAGGTAGCTCTGGGGCCAACGTCCTGACTTTC. Protein sequence: CASSLVSAGSSGANVLTF.